A single sample gave rise to the 9 T cell receptor beta chains below, sequenced in a study of CD4 and CD8 cells across lung adenocarcinoma regions. TCRdb recomputed calls from the PCR reads with MiXCR, one row per CDR3 protein. The data contain around 20,000 distinct CDR3 sequences, under 60% of them seen just once; the ten biggest clones take up 55%. Sample: CD8+ T cells from the center of a lung tumor. The receptors derive from a female donor with lung adenocarcinoma. The CD4 and CD8 labels of this study may be unreliable.

In this sample, this clonotype turned up a few times. Here the CDR3 DNA reads TGCGCCAGCAGGGGGACTAGCGAATCCGGGGAGCTGTTTTTT. Translated: CASRGTSESGELFF. J is TRBJ2-2 and V is TRBV10-1; 10 bases align to TRBD2. V shed 6 bases and J 6 bases; nucleotides not matched to a gene: 4. CDR1 WNHNN and CDR2 SYGVQD come from the germline V gene (reference sequence). This CDR3 is built from 14 residues.

This clonotype ranks as medium-sized. The V gene is TRBV6-1, the J gene TRBJ2-4, with 8 bases aligning to TRBD1. The CDR3 loop spans 14 amino acids. V lost 11 bases to trimming and J lost 7 bases; unmatched junction nucleotides: 13. In germline, CDR1 is MNHNS, CDR2 SASEGT. Here the CDR3 reads CAGTYQAGGNIQYF. The CDR3 nucleotides are TGTGCCGGAACCTATCAAGCAGGGGGCAACATTCAGTACTTC.

This chain links TRBV10-1 with TRBJ1-6, with D possibly matching TRBD1 (5 bases). The CDR3 extends over 19 amino acids. V gave up 7 bases and J gave up 0 bases, with 22 bases separating them. Germline V gene lookup returns CDR1 WNHNN and CDR2 SYGVQD (reference sequence). The CDR3, as DNA: TGCGCCAGCACCCCCAGATGGGGGTTACGGAGCTCCTATAATTCACCCCTCCACTTT. Amino acids: CASTPRWGLRSSYNSPLHF.

This clonotype has only a few counts. This rearrangement joins TRBV4-1 to TRBJ2-3, with 10 positions matching TRBD2. CDR1 is MGHRA and CDR2 is YSYEKL in the germline V gene. Trimming at V came to 4 bases and at J to 3 bases, leaving 7 bases not matched to a gene. The CDR3 has 16 residues. The DNA of the CDR3 is TGCGCCAGCAGCCTGGGACTAGCGACGAAAACAGATACGCAGTATTTT. It specifies CASSLGLATKTDTQYF.

The chain recombines TRBV7-6 with TRBJ2-1; D ambiguous. The last part of the DNA fits TRBJ2-7 better; the J call may be wrong. The CDR3 extends over 12 amino acids. CDR1 and CDR2 from the germline V gene are SGHVS and FNYEAQ. The chain's CDR3 is CASSLVQNEQYF. Here the CDR3 DNA reads TGTGCCAGCAGCTTGGTGCAGAACGAGCAGTACTTC.

This CDR3 reads CSVEPASTDTQYF. The CDR3 DNA is TGCAGCGTTGAGCCAGCGAGCACAGATACGCAGTATTTT. The chain is built from TRBV29-1 and TRBJ2-3; no firm D call. The length of the CDR3 is 13 residues. Trimming pared 3 bases from V and 0 bases from J, leaving 7 bases between. Germline-derived CDR1 and CDR2 are SQVTM and ANQGSEA.

For this clonotype: At one of its ends the junction is not consistent with the germline gene, which may arise from a read error. The V call is TRBV27, the J call TRBJ2-3; 14 bases agree with TRBD2. Germline V gene lookup returns CDR1 MNHEY and CDR2 SMNVEV (reference sequence). CDR3 length equals 15 residues. This CDR3 reads CASNRLAGGWNTQYF. As DNA, the CDR3 is TGTGCCAGCAACAGACTAGCGGGAGGGTGGAATACGCAGTATTTC.

This chain joins TRBV10-1 and TRBJ2-1; TRBD2 agrees at 9 bases. CDR3 length: 15 amino acids. The V and J ends lost 3 bases and 2 bases, in that order; junction bases with no gene match: 2. From germline, CDR1 is WNHNN and CDR2 SYGVQD (reference sequence). This chain's CDR3 is CASSEAGGPYNEQFF. The CDR3 coding sequence is TGCGCCAGCAGTGAAGCGGGGGGCCCCTACAATGAGCAGTTCTTC.

This clonotype was observed many times. The J gene is TRBJ2-1, the V gene TRBV11-3, with 7 bases matching TRBD2. The J call may be incorrect, as the DNA end agrees better with TRBJ2-7. This CDR3 contains 12 residues. Looked up from germline, CDR1 is SGHNT and CDR2 is YENEEA. The CDR3 DNA follows: TGTGCCAGCAGCCCTAGCGGCATCGAGCAGTACTTC. The encoded protein is CASSPSGIEQYF.